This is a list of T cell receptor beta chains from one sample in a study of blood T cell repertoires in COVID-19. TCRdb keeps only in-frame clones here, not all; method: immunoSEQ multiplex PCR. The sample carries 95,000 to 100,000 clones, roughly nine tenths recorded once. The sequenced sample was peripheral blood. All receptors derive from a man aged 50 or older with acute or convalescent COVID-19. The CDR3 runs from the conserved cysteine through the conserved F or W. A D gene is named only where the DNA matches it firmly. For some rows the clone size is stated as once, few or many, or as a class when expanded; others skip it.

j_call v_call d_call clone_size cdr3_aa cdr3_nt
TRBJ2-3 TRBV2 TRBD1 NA CASSEVRQGGDTQYF TGTGCCAGCAGTGAAGTCAGACAGGGCGGAGATACGCAGTATTTT
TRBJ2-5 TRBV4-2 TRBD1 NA CASSRGMGQGQETQYF TGTGCCAGCAGCCGAGGAATGGGACAGGGACAAGAGACCCAGTACTTC
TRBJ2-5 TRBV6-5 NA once CASVGWTVGKETQYF TGTGCCAGCGTGGGTTGGACTGTAGGAAAAGAGACCCAGTACTTC
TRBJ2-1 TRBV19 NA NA CASSISESEQFF TGTGCCAGTAGTATATCGGAGTCGGAGCAGTTCTTC
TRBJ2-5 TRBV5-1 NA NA CASSLGGGSQETQYF TGCGCCAGCAGCTTGGGAGGGGGATCACAAGAGACCCAGTACTTC
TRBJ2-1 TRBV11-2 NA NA CASSHPGWGTSSSYNEQFF TGTGCCAGCAGCCACCCTGGTTGGGGCACCTCTTCTTCCTACAATGAGCAGTTCTTC
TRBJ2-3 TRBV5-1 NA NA CASSRGQSTDTQYF TGCGCCAGCAGCCGCGGACAGAGCACAGATACGCAGTATTTT
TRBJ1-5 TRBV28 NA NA CASSALPGRANQPQHF TGTGCCAGCAGTGCCCTTCCGGGCAGGGCGAATCAGCCCCAGCATTTT
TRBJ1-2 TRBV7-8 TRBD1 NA CASSPGTGSYGYTF TGTGCCAGCAGCCCTGGGACAGGGTCCTATGGCTACACCTTC
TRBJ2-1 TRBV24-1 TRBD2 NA CATSDNSGGTNEQFF TGTGCCACCAGTGATAATAGCGGGGGGACGAATGAGCAGTTCTTC
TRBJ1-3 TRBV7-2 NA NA CASSLVTGNTIYF TGTGCCAGCAGCTTAGTAACAGGAAACACCATATATTTT
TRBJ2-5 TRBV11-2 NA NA CASSLRLGKGETQYF TGTGCCAGCAGCTTACGTCTGGGGAAGGGGGAGACCCAGTACTTC
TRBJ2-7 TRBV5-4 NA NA CASSYVGGPPSEQYF TGTGCCAGCAGCTACGTAGGAGGTCCCCCTTCGGAGCAGTACTTC
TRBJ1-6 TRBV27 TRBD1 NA CASSSGDRGNSPLHF TGTGCCAGCAGTTCTGGTGACAGGGGAAATTCACCCCTCCACTTT
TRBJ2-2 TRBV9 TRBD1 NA CASSVRGRDTGELFF TGTGCCAGCAGCGTAAGGGGGCGGGACACCGGGGAGCTGTTTTTT
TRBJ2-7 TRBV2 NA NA CASSDPTGMYYEQYF TGTGCCAGCAGTGATCCGACAGGAATGTACTACGAGCAGTACTTC
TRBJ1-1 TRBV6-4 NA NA CASSLDRMNTEAFF TGTGCCAGCAGTCTCGACAGGATGAACACTGAAGCTTTCTTT
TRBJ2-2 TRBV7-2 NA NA CASSPSYGSTGELFF TGTGCCAGCAGCCCTAGTTATGGGAGCACCGGGGAGCTGTTTTTT
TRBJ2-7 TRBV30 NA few CAWSRQSYEQYF TGTGCCTGGAGTCGACAGTCCTACGAGCAGTACTTC
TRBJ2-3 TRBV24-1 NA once CATSDNRVKLPDTQYF TGTGCCACCAGTGATAACAGGGTTAAGCTACCGGATACGCAGTATTTT
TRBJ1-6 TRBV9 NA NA CASSSSFNSPLHF TGTGCCAGCAGCTCCTCTTTCAATTCACCCCTCCACTTT
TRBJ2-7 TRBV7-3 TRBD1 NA CASSLRQGSYEQYF TGTGCCAGCAGCTTAAGACAGGGTTCCTACGAGCAGTACTTC
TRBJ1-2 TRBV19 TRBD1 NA CASSPQGNYGYTF TGTGCCAGTAGTCCACAGGGGAACTATGGCTACACCTTC
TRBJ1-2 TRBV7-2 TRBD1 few CASSPNRGQDGYTF TGTGCCAGCAGTCCAAACAGGGGGCAGGATGGCTACACCTTC
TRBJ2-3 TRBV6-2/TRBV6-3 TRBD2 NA CASSYSTSADTQYF TGTGCCAGCAGTTACTCGACTAGCGCGGATACGCAGTATTTT
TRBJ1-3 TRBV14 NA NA CASSQDWLTSGDTIYF TGTGCCAGCAGCCAAGACTGGTTGACTTCAGGGGACACCATATATTTT
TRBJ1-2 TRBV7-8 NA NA CASSMRGYGYTF TGTGCCAGCAGCATGCGAGGTTATGGCTACACCTTC
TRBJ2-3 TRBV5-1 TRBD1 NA CASSLSGTGGTDTQYF TGCGCCAGCAGCTTGTCAGGGACAGGGGGTACAGATACGCAGTATTTT